The entry below describes one T cell receptor beta chain. The antigen remains unidentified. The source of the sample is a study of CD4+ T cells in melanoma. Study-wide findings and caveats: A reported correlation linked neoantigen-specific CD4+ T cells to CD8+, macrophage and B cell function. In melanoma, neoantigen-specific CD4+ T cells reportedly differed in differentiation state.

The CDR3 runs 15 residues. V dropped 3 bases and J dropped 4 bases, with 13 bases sitting between them. Looked up from germline, CDR1 is LNHDA and CDR2 is SQIVND (reference sequence). TCRdb's table, derived via immunoSEQ multiplex PCR, lists solely in-frame clones and lacks some. Found here are roughly 110,000 clones, over 80% of them singletons; the top ten hold 3% to 4%. Material: peripheral blood. The rearrangement joins TRBV19 to TRBJ1-5; D is perhaps TRBD1 (5 bases). The TCR was taken from a human donor with melanoma. Here the CDR3 reads CASSITGPSNQPQHF. The CDR3 nucleotides are TGTGCCAGTAGTATCACGGGGCCCTCTAATCAGCCCCAGCATTTT.